One and the same sample provided the 6 T cell receptor beta chains below, sequenced in a study of T cell responses to AZD1222 COVID-19 vaccine. The data were produced by immunoSEQ multiplex PCR, yet TCRdb's version contains in-frame clones alone and is incomplete. The table has nearly 200,000 clones, approximately 93% seen once. The sample here was peripheral blood, taken 28 days after the second AZD1222 dose. These receptors were collected from an adult who received the AZD1222 COVID-19 vaccine.

The chain links TRBV6-2 or TRBV6-3 to TRBJ2-2; D is perhaps TRBD2 (6 bases). Trimming stripped 3 bases from V and 3 bases from J, with 17 bases between. The CDR3 contains 17 residues. Per the germline V gene, CDR1 is MNHEY and CDR2 is SVGEGT. The CDR3 DNA sequence: TGTGCCAGCAGTTATAGGGCGGGGCGAACTGACACCGGGGAGCTGTTTTTT. Translating it yields CASSYRAGRTDTGELFF.

V usage is TRBV7-3 and J usage is TRBJ2-3, with 10 bases matching TRBD2. With 4 bases clipped from V and 2 bases from J, the junction kept 3 bases outside the gene matches. CDR3 length equals 15 residues. Germline V lookup: CDR1 SGHTA, CDR2 FQGTGA. Here the CDR3 reads CASSSGLAVTDTQYF. The CDR3 DNA reads as TGTGCCAGCAGCTCTGGACTAGCGGTCACAGATACGCAGTATTTT.

This clone was found once. This rearrangement joins TRBV27 to TRBJ2-2, with a possible D match to TRBD1 (6 bases). The CDR3 runs 15 residues. Germline V lookup: CDR1 MNHEY, CDR2 SMNVEV (reference sequence). Trimming took 7 bases from V and 6 from J, leaving 18 bases between them. The CDR3 DNA is TGTGCCAGCATGGTACACGGTGGGGGCCCCGGGGAGCTGTTTTTT. Amino acids: CASMVHGGGPGELFF.

A remark on this clone: Other DNA sequences within the sample encode an identical CDR3. The gene calls are TRBV14 and TRBJ2-2; TRBD1 matches at 7 bases. CDR1 SGHDN and CDR2 FVKESK come from the germline V gene. The CDR3 contains 14 residues. J lost 5 bases, V lost 3 bases, and 3 bases had no gene match. The CDR3 DNA reads as TGTGCCAGCAGCCAGGCAGGGGGAACCGGGGAGCTGTTTTTT. Translating it yields CASSQAGGTGELFF.

The genes are TRBV5-7 and TRBJ1-4; no definite D call. TRBV5-7 is an open reading frame whose function is uncertain. The CDR3 consists of 16 residues. The V gene lost 0 bases and the J gene lost 2 bases, with 11 bases spanning the gap. Here the CDR3 DNA reads TGTGCCAGCAGCTTGGTGGCAGGCTATACTAATGAAAAACTGTTTTTT. Encoded protein: CASSLVAGYTNEKLFF.

The chain's CDR3 is CASSPAPPLVNEQFF. The CDR3 DNA follows: TGTGCCAGCAGCCCCGCGCCTCCCCTGGTGAATGAGCAGTTCTTC. J is TRBJ2-1 and V is TRBV7-9; D uncertain. V dropped 5 bases and J dropped 7 bases, with 18 bases sitting between them. Germline V lookup: CDR1 SEHNR, CDR2 FQNEAQ (reference sequence). The CDR3 length is 15 residues.